One sample yielded the 30 T cell receptor beta chains listed below, sequenced in a study of blood T cell repertoires in COVID-19. Sequencing was performed with immunoSEQ multiplex PCR; in TCRdb, only in-frame clones are kept and a portion is missing. The sample holds approximately 300,000 clones, 86% seen once. Sequenced input: peripheral blood. Receptor source: a woman in her 50s with acute or convalescent COVID-19.

In this sample, this clone turned up once. The chain recombines TRBV13 with TRBJ2-5; D perhaps matches TRBD1 (5 bases). Germline lookup yields CDR1 PRHDT and CDR2 FYEKMQ (reference sequence). The CDR3 covers 14 residues. With 0 bases removed from V and 1 base from J, the gap between germline ends came to 6 bases. The CDR3 loop reads CASSLGGPQETQYF. The CDR3 DNA follows: TGTGCCAGCAGCTTAGGGGGGCCCCAAGAGACCCAGTACTTC.

A word on this clone: This CDR3 is also generated by other DNA sequences in the sample. The chain has TRBV5-1 and TRBJ1-3; D may be TRBD1 (5 bases). The CDR3 loop spans 14 amino acids. The V gene's germline CDR1 is SGHRS and CDR2 YFSETQ. Trimming removed 4 bases from V and 0 bases from J, with 8 bases in between. For the CDR3, the DNA is TGCGCCAGCAGCCGAGACAGCTCTGGAAACACCATATATTTT. This encodes CASSRDSSGNTIYF.

Only a few counts were recorded for this clone. This chain uses TRBV9 with TRBJ2-7; 8 bases map to TRBD2. This CDR3 comprises 15 residues. V lost 0 bases and J lost 3; bases outside the gene matches: 5. Germline loops: CDR1 SGDLS, CDR2 YYNGEE. In DNA form, the CDR3 reads TGTGCCAGCAGCGTAGGGCGGGAGGAGTACTACGAGCAGTACTTC. It specifies CASSVGREEYYEQYF.

In its sample, this clone was seen a few times. This chain links TRBV7-7 with TRBJ2-2; 9 bases fit TRBD2. Germline lookup yields CDR1 SSHAT and CDR2 FNYEAQ (reference sequence). V shed 7 bases, J shed 6 bases, and the junction held 6 bases outside the gene matches. The CDR3 is 14 residues long. The CDR3 DNA reads as TGTGCCAGCAAGAGTAGCGGGAGATCCGGGGAGCTGTTTTTT. Translated, it gives CASKSSGRSGELFF. Supplemented by reference TRBV7-7 and TRBJ2-2, the full variable domain reads GAGVSQSPRYKVTKRGQDVTLRCDPISSHATLYWYQQALGQGPEFLTYFNYEAQPDKSGLPSDRFSAERPEGSISTLTIQRTEQRDSAMYRCASKSSGRSGELFFGEGSRLTVL.

The chain employs TRBV19 and TRBJ1-4; weak D call: TRBD1 (6 bases). Germline CDR1 and CDR2: LNHDA and SQIVND (reference sequence). Trimming removed 2 bases at V and 8 bases at J, with 12 bases between. The CDR3 length is 14 residues. The DNA for the CDR3 is TGTGCCAGTAGTATATACAGGGTGGCGGAAAAACTGTTTTTT. As protein: CASSIYRVAEKLFF.

This sequence joins TRBV28 and TRBJ2-5; D call uncertain. Deletions cut 6 bases from V and 3 bases from J, with 8 bases between. CDR1 and CDR2 (germline): MDHEN, SYDVKM. This CDR3 is 12 amino acids long. In DNA form, the CDR3 reads TGTGCCAGCAGCTATTCGGAAGAGACCCAGTACTTC. Translated: CASSYSEETQYF.

The chain couples TRBV28 to TRBJ1-3; D is unclear. V was clipped by 6 bases and J by 4 bases, with 16 bases between them. Germline lookup yields CDR1 MDHEN and CDR2 SYDVKM. The length of the CDR3 is 15 residues. The DNA of the CDR3 is TGTGCCAGCAGCCAACAGAGGGCTGGAGGAAACACCATATATTTT. It translates to CASSQQRAGGNTIYF.

The chain uses TRBV7-2 and TRBJ2-3, with a weak D call TRBD2 (5 bases). V was cut by 1 base and J by 0 bases, with 14 bases left in between. The CDR3 is made up of 17 amino acids. CDR1 is SGHTA, CDR2 FQGNSA, per germline. This CDR3 is CASSLVVRAESTDTQYF. The DNA of the CDR3 is TGTGCCAGCAGCTTAGTCGTTCGAGCGGAGAGCACAGATACGCAGTATTTT.

The genes are TRBV15 and TRBJ2-1; TRBD2 matches at 10 bases. In germline, CDR1 is LNHNV, CDR2 YYDKDF (reference sequence). The CDR3 runs 17 residues. V trimming: 1 base; J trimming: 9 bases; junction bases outside the gene matches: 12. CDR3 residues: CATSRGESGRALAEQFF. CDR3 nucleotide sequence: TGTGCCACCAGCAGAGGGGAGAGCGGGAGGGCCCTCGCTGAGCAGTTCTTC.

This chain uses TRBV9 with TRBJ2-1, with 11 bases matching TRBD2. Unmatched junction bases numbered 9, after V lost 1 base and J lost 6 bases. The CDR3 has 17 residues. Germline values: CDR1 SGDLS, CDR2 YYNGEE. CDR3 DNA sequence: TGTGCCAGCAGCGTACGCTCAACTAGCGGGAGAGTCAATGAGCAGTTCTTC. This gives the protein CASSVRSTSGRVNEQFF. Filled out from reference TRBV9 and TRBJ2-1, the complete variable domain reads DSGVTQTPKHLITATGQRVTLRCSPRSGDLSVYWYQQSLDQGLQFLIQYYNGEERAKGNILERFSAQQFPDLHSELNLSSLELGDSALYFCASSVRSTSGRVNEQFFGPGTRLTVL.

The chain has TRBV6-5 and TRBJ2-7; TRBD1 aligns across 7 bases. The germline CDR1 and CDR2 sequences are MNHEY and SVGAGI. V lost 4 bases and J lost 3; bases outside the gene matches: 3. This CDR3 comprises 13 residues. The CDR3 region is CASSWPGGYEQYF. The CDR3, as DNA: TGTGCCAGCAGTTGGCCAGGGGGCTACGAGCAGTACTTC.

The chain employs TRBV5-1 and TRBJ2-3, with D possibly being TRBD1 (6 bases). This CDR3 is built from 16 residues. CDR1 is SGHRS, CDR2 YFSETQ, per germline. V gave up 1 base and J gave up 2 bases, with 14 bases separating them. The CDR3 loop is CASSLMRGGNTDTQYF. CDR3 DNA sequence: TGCGCCAGCAGCTTGATGCGAGGGGGAAACACAGATACGCAGTATTTT.

This sequence joins TRBV5-1 and TRBJ1-4; perhaps TRBD1 as D (6 bases). The germline V gene has CDR1 SGHRS and CDR2 YFSETQ. The CDR3 totals 15 residues. Trimming took 3 bases from V and 0 from J, leaving 9 bases between them. In DNA form, the CDR3 reads TGCGCCAGCAGCTGGACAGCCGCAACTAATGAAAAACTGTTTTTT. Amino acid sequence: CASSWTAATNEKLFF.

The chain combines TRBV4-3 with TRBJ2-5; D not certain. V was pared by 4 bases and J by 2 bases, with 8 bases between. The CDR3 has 13 amino acids. Germline V gives CDR1 LGHNA, CDR2 YSLEER. The CDR3, as DNA: TGCGCCAGCAGCCCGAGCTTGCAAGAGACCCAGTACTTC. Translated: CASSPSLQETQYF.

This rearrangement joins TRBV30 to TRBJ1-4, with D uncertain. Germline loops: CDR1 GTSNPN, CDR2 SVGIG (reference sequence). V shed 0 bases and J shed 0 bases, with 8 bases lying between them. The CDR3 spans 15 residues. The CDR3 is CAWSVDFATNEKLFF. CDR3 DNA: TGTGCCTGGAGTGTAGACTTTGCAACTAATGAAAAACTGTTTTTT.

CDR3 sequence (DNA): TGTGCCATCAGTGAGGTGGCTAGCTCAGATACGCAGTATTTT. This codes for CAISEVASSDTQYF. The rearrangement joins TRBV10-3 to TRBJ2-3; a weak D match, TRBD2 (5 bases). Germline lookup yields CDR1 ENHRY and CDR2 SYGVKD. Between the trimmed V and J ends, which lost 2 bases and 4 bases, there was a span of 10 bases. The CDR3 runs 14 residues.

The chain combines TRBV29-1 with TRBJ2-2; no definite D call. The germline V and J ends were trimmed by 7 bases and 1 base, with 7 bases remaining between them. CDR3 length: 12 residues. CDR1 is SQVTM and CDR2 is ANQGSEA in the germline V gene. The chain's CDR3 is CSGLKNTGELFF. In DNA, the CDR3 is TGCAGCGGGCTCAAGAACACCGGGGAGCTGTTTTTT.

The V call is TRBV6-5, the J call TRBJ1-5, with a weak D call TRBD1 (5 bases). The germline V gene encodes CDR1 MNHEY and CDR2 SVGAGI. CDR3 length: 14 amino acids. V was shortened by 2 bases and J by 4 bases, with 9 bases between the two germline ends. CDR3 amino acids: CASSYAGSNQPQHF. The CDR3 DNA is TGTGCCAGCAGTTACGCAGGGTCGAATCAGCCCCAGCATTTT.

This clone was seen once. The genes are TRBV19 and TRBJ1-1; TRBD1 is a possible D gene (6 bases). V gave up 3 bases and J gave up 5 bases, with 16 bases separating them. The germline gives CDR1 LNHDA, CDR2 SQIVND (reference sequence). The CDR3 is 15 residues long. The CDR3 DNA reads as TGTGCCAGTAGTATTCTCGGAACCACAGGGACTGAAGCTTTCTTT. Its translation: CASSILGTTGTEAFF.

J is TRBJ2-3 and V is TRBV7-3; the D gene is possibly TRBD1 (5 bases). The CDR3 is 14 residues long. V lost 1 base, J lost 5 bases, and 10 bases lay in between. Per germline, CDR1 SGHTA and CDR2 FQGTGA. CDR3 in amino acids: CASSLMLRGDTQYF. The DNA of the CDR3 is TGTGCCAGCAGCTTAATGCTTAGGGGAGATACGCAGTATTTT.

This clone has just a few counts. The rearrangement joins TRBV7-2 to TRBJ2-3; 7 bases agree with TRBD2. Germline assignment: CDR1 SGHTA and CDR2 FQGNSA. CDR3 size: 15 residues. V lost 1 base and J lost 5; bases outside the gene matches: 6. The CDR3 loop is CASSLDGRGGDTQYF. CDR3 nucleotides: TGTGCCAGCAGCTTAGATGGGAGGGGCGGAGATACGCAGTATTTT.

The chain combines TRBV18 with TRBJ2-7, with 8 positions matching TRBD1. This CDR3 region has 15 residues. V lost 3 bases and J lost 3; bases outside the gene matches: 7. Germline V CDR1 and CDR2: KGHSH, LQKENI. CDR3 in amino acids: CASSPMAGGVYEQYF. CDR3 DNA: TGTGCCAGCTCACCTATGGCAGGGGGCGTCTACGAGCAGTACTTC.

The rearrangement uses TRBV7-9 and TRBJ1-6, with 7 bases lining up with TRBD1. Losses at the gene ends were 1 base for V and 8 bases for J; bases not matched to a gene: 8. From germline, CDR1 is SEHNR and CDR2 FQNEAQ (reference sequence). The CDR3 has 16 residues. The CDR3 here is CASSLGATGMDSPLHF. The CDR3 coding sequence is TGTGCCAGCAGCTTAGGGGCGACAGGGATGGATTCACCCCTCCACTTT.

The chain carries TRBV2 and TRBJ1-2; 8 bases line up with TRBD1. CDR1 SNHLY and CDR2 FYNNEI come from the germline V gene. After removal of 2 bases from V and 6 bases from J, the junction contained 14 bases not matched to a gene. This CDR3 is built from 17 residues. Here the CDR3 DNA reads TGTGCCAGCAGTGAAATGGGACAGGCATATCCCGGTGATGGCTACACCTTC. Translation gives CASSEMGQAYPGDGYTF.

The CDR3 nucleotides are TGCGCCAGCAGCTTGGAGGAGGGGTCGGAGACCCAGTACTTC. It yields the protein CASSLEEGSETQYF. The chain links TRBV5-1 to TRBJ2-5, with TRBD2 as a possible D gene (6 bases). Germline V gene lookup returns CDR1 SGHRS and CDR2 YFSETQ. V dropped 0 bases and J dropped 5 bases, with 11 bases sitting between them. The CDR3 length is 14 residues.

V and J are TRBV5-1 and TRBJ2-5; 10 positions agree with TRBD2. Trimming at V came to 8 bases and at J to 1 base, leaving 8 bases not matched to a gene. This CDR3 has 15 amino acids. The V gene's germline CDR1 is SGHRS and CDR2 YFSETQ. The CDR3 DNA follows: TGCGCCAGTAAAATAGCGGGAGGTCCCCAAGAGACCCAGTACTTC. It codes for CASKIAGGPQETQYF.

The chain recombines TRBV11-2 with TRBJ2-3; the D gene is possibly TRBD2 (7 bases). The CDR3 is made up of 17 amino acids. Germline CDR1 is SGHAT and CDR2 is FQNNGV. The V and J ends lost 4 bases and 2 bases respectively, with 19 bases between them. CDR3 amino acids: CASSSRGAGANTDTQYF. CDR3 DNA: TGTGCCAGCAGCTCCCGCGGGGCGGGGGCGAACACAGATACGCAGTATTTT.

This clone was recorded only once. This sequence joins TRBV24-1 and TRBJ2-1; weak D call: TRBD1 (5 bases). CDR1 KGHDR and CDR2 SFDVKD come from the germline V gene. V lost 5 bases, J lost 2 bases, and 15 bases lay in between. This CDR3 region has 16 residues. This CDR3 is CATSALRKGTYNEQFF. CDR3 in DNA: TGTGCCACCAGTGCGTTGCGGAAGGGGACCTACAATGAGCAGTTCTTC.

The genes are TRBV18 and TRBJ2-6, with TRBD1 matching 7 bases. Per the germline V gene, CDR1 is KGHSH and CDR2 is LQKENI. CDR3 length: 15 amino acids. Trimming removed 6 bases from V and 2 bases from J; junction bases left unmatched: 4. The CDR3 here is CASSPTGPGANVLTF. The CDR3 DNA reads as TGTGCCAGCTCTCCGACAGGGCCTGGGGCCAACGTCCTGACTTTC.

The V call is TRBV6-4, the J call TRBJ2-7; 9 positions match TRBD2. CDR1 is MRHNA and CDR2 is SNTAGT in the germline V gene. The CDR3 totals 14 residues. Unmatched junction bases numbered 9, after V lost 7 bases and J lost 5 bases. CDR3 in DNA: TGTGCCAGCACCATAGCGGGAGTTATTGACGAGCAGTACTTC. This translates into CASTIAGVIDEQYF.